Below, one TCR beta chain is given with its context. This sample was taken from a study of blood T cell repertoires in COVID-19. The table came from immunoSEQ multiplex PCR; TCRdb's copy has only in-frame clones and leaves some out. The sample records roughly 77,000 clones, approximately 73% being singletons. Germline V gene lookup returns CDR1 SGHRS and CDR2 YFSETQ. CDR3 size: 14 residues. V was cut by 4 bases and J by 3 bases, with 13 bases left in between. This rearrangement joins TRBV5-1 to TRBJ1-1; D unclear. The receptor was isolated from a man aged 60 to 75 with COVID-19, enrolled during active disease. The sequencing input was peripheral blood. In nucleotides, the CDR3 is TGCGCCAGCAGCACGGACCGGACTGACACTGAAGCTTTCTTT. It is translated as CASSTDRTDTEAFF.